The rows below give T cell receptor beta chains drawn from one sample of a study of shared clonotypes between healthy human individuals. The method was immunoSEQ multiplex PCR; TCRdb's version includes in-frame clones alone and lacks a portion of them. The data contain about 180,000 clones, about 93% of them singletons. Material for sequencing was naive CD4+ T cells sorted from blood. Receptors originate from a woman aged 30 to 39 in good health. Both conserved end residues are part of each CDR3. D genes are given only for firm matches. Clone size is not always given. Where it is, it says once, few, many or a class for expanded clones.

>TRBJ1-3|TRBV18|.|.
CASSLQENGNTIYF
TGTGCCAGCTCGTTACAAGAAAATGGAAACACCATATATTTT
>TRBJ2-3|TRBV5-6|.|TRBD2
CASSTAVAGRAVYTQYF
TGTGCCAGCAGCACGGCGGTAGCGGGAAGAGCCGTATATACGCAGTATTTT
>TRBJ1-1|TRBV28|.|.
CASSPHMNTEAFF
TGTGCCAGCAGCCCGCATATGAACACTGAAGCTTTCTTT
>TRBJ2-7|TRBV15|.|TRBD2
CATSEGLAGSSYEQYF
TGTGCCACCAGCGAGGGACTAGCGGGAAGCTCCTACGAGCAGTACTTC
>TRBJ1-3|TRBV5-1|.|TRBD1
CASSTVPGTGADTIYF
TGCGCCAGCAGCACCGTTCCCGGGACAGGGGCAGACACCATATATTTT
>TRBJ1-5|TRBV6-1|.|.
CASSEPLGLGQPQHF
TGTGCCAGCAGTGAACCACTAGGGCTTGGTCAGCCCCAGCATTTT
>TRBJ2-7|TRBV6-1|once|TRBD1
CASSEGTGTGDSYEQYF
TGTGCCAGCAGTGAGGGGACCGGGACAGGGGACTCCTACGAGCAGTACTTC
>TRBJ2-3|TRBV4-1|.|TRBD2
CASSQERGSGRITQYF
TGCGCCAGCAGCCAAGAGAGGGGTAGCGGGCGAATTACGCAGTATTTT
>TRBJ1-5|TRBV27|.|.
CASSASGWYSNQPQHF
TGTGCCAGCAGTGCCTCGGGGTGGTATAGCAATCAGCCCCAGCATTTT
>TRBJ2-3|TRBV18|once|TRBD2
CASSPLGGTIDTQYF
TGTGCCAGCTCACCACTGGGAGGGACTATAGATACGCAGTATTTT
>TRBJ2-2|TRBV27|.|TRBD2
CASSANSGRAGELFF
TGTGCCAGCAGTGCCAATAGCGGGAGGGCCGGGGAGCTGTTTTTT
>TRBJ2-1|TRBV5-1|.|TRBD2
CASSQGLAGVGEQFF
TGCGCCAGCAGCCAAGGACTAGCGGGAGTAGGAGAGCAGTTCTTC
>TRBJ2-1|TRBV28|once|.
CASSSTYGEQFF
TGTGCCAGTTCCAGTACGTATGGTGAGCAGTTCTTC
>TRBJ2-3|TRBV19|.|.
CASSHETQYF
TGTGCCAGTAGTCATGAAACGCAGTATTTT
>TRBJ1-4|TRBV7-6|.|.
CASSIRENEKLFF
TGTGCCAGCAGCATCAGGGAGAATGAAAAACTGTTTTTT
>TRBJ2-1|TRBV18|.|.
CASSPRDRLNEQFF
TGTGCCAGCTCACCACGGGACCGACTCAATGAGCAGTTCTTC
>TRBJ2-7|TRBV6-1|.|.
CASSESFGPLEQYF
TGTGCCAGCAGTGAATCTTTCGGGCCGCTCGAGCAGTACTTC
>TRBJ2-7|TRBV11-3|.|.
CASSLSGKPYEQYF
TGTGCCAGCAGCTTAAGTGGGAAGCCCTACGAGCAGTACTTC
>TRBJ2-5|TRBV10-2|.|TRBD1
CASEDRGETQYF
TGCGCCAGCGAGGACAGGGGAGAGACCCAGTACTTC
>TRBJ2-7|TRBV5-3|.|.
CARSLSFYEQYF
TGTGCCAGAAGTTTGTCGTTTTACGAGCAGTACTTC
>TRBJ1-1|TRBV5-1|once|TRBD1
CASSLTTGGTEAFF
TGCGCCAGCAGCTTGACTACAGGGGGTACTGAAGCTTTCTTT
>TRBJ2-6|TRBV6-1|.|.
CVCGRTESGANVLTF
TGTGTCTGCGGACGGACAGAGTCTGGGGCCAACGTCCTGACTTTC
>TRBJ2-1|TRBV6-6|.|TRBD2
CASSLKTSGSKNEQFF
TGTGCCAGCAGCCTTAAGACTAGCGGGAGTAAGAATGAGCAGTTCTTC
>TRBJ2-1|TRBV28|.|TRBD2
CASSRTSGSAHEQFF
TGTGCCAGCAGCCGGACTAGCGGGAGTGCCCATGAGCAGTTCTTC
>TRBJ2-1|TRBV4-1|.|TRBD1
CASSQVGTGNEQFF
TGCGCCAGCAGCCAAGTCGGGACAGGCAATGAGCAGTTCTTC
>TRBJ2-7|TRBV25-1|once|.
CASSGAGSYEQYF
TGTGCCAGCAGTGGGGCGGGATCCTACGAGCAGTACTTC
>TRBJ2-5|TRBV5-4|.|TRBD2
CASPAAGDPGETQYF
TGTGCCAGCCCGGCAGCGGGAGACCCAGGGGAGACCCAGTACTTC
>TRBJ2-3|TRBV19|once|.
CASSIDLGRPSTDTQYF
TGTGCCAGTAGTATTGATTTGGGCAGACCTAGCACAGATACGCAGTATTTT
>TRBJ2-4|TRBV30|.|TRBD2
CAWGLAADRYF
TGTGCCTGGGGACTAGCGGCTGATCGGTACTTC
>TRBJ2-7|TRBV7-3|.|TRBD1
CASSPDRGPYEQYF
TGTGCCAGCAGCCCAGACAGGGGCCCCTACGAGCAGTACTTC
>TRBJ2-7|TRBV29-1|.|.
CSVEGRSFPSHEQYF
TGCAGCGTTGAAGGCCGGTCCTTTCCTTCCCACGAGCAGTACTTC
>TRBJ1-2|TRBV4-1|.|.
CASSQAPVGTSPYGYTF
TGCGCCAGCAGCCAAGCCCCCGTGGGGACCTCCCCTTATGGCTACACCTTC
>TRBJ1-1|TRBV2|once|.
CASRVTEAFF
TGTGCCAGCAGGGTCACTGAAGCTTTCTTT
>TRBJ2-4|TRBV18|.|.
CASSPLSGGPENIQYF
TGTGCCAGCTCACCACTGAGCGGAGGGCCTGAAAACATTCAGTACTTC
>TRBJ2-7|TRBV7-7|.|.
CASSQSGTAGLAYEQYF
TGTGCCAGCAGCCAGTCAGGGACGGCGGGCCTTGCCTACGAGCAGTACTTC
>TRBJ2-5|TRBV28|.|TRBD2
CASNLAGEETQYF
TGTGCCAGCAACCTAGCGGGAGAAGAGACCCAGTACTTC
>TRBJ1-5|TRBV19|.|.
CASSWGRGNQPQHF
TGTGCCAGTAGTTGGGGCCGGGGGAATCAGCCCCAGCATTTT
>TRBJ2-6|TRBV5-4|once|TRBD2
CASSSLGTRETGANVLTF
TGTGCCAGCAGCTCGTTGGGGACTAGGGAAACTGGGGCCAACGTCCTGACTTTC
>TRBJ1-5|TRBV6-1|.|.
CASSREGDQPQHF
TGTGCCAGCAGCAGGGAGGGTGACCAGCCCCAGCATTTT
>TRBJ1-2|TRBV19|.|.
CASKTPRVDYGYTF
TGTGCCAGTAAGACCCCCAGGGTGGACTATGGCTACACCTTC
>TRBJ2-7|TRBV28|.|TRBD1
CASARQGWSYEQYF
TGTGCCAGCGCCCGACAGGGCTGGTCCTACGAGCAGTACTTC
>TRBJ2-1|TRBV9|once|TRBD2
CASSGGGLAGWVEQFF
TGTGCCAGCAGCGGCGGGGGACTAGCGGGATGGGTTGAGCAGTTCTTC
>TRBJ2-1|TRBV29-1|.|.
CSVEDLSGQFF
TGCAGCGTTGAAGATCTCTCGGGGCAGTTCTTC
>TRBJ2-7|TRBV27|.|.
CASSFRQTYEQYF
TGTGCCAGCAGTTTTAGACAGACTTACGAGCAGTACTTC
>TRBJ2-2|TRBV11-2|once|.
CASSPGWTGELFF
TGTGCCAGCAGTCCAGGGTGGACCGGGGAGCTGTTTTTT
>TRBJ2-1|TRBV5-4|.|TRBD2
CASSFGTSGEREFF
TGTGCCAGCAGTTTCGGGACTAGCGGGGAAAGGGAGTTCTTC
>TRBJ2-7|TRBV28|few|.
CASSGQSPGAPNGEQYF
TGTGCCAGCAGTGGCCAATCTCCGGGAGCTCCCAACGGCGAGCAGTACTTC
>TRBJ1-2|TRBV6-5|few|.
CASSYSYSLGYTF
TGTGCCAGCAGTTACTCTTACAGTCTTGGCTACACCTTC
>TRBJ1-5|TRBV19|once|.
CASSIGEQHYQPQHF
TGTGCCAGTAGTATAGGGGAACAGCACTATCAGCCCCAGCATTTT
>TRBJ1-4|TRBV18|.|.
CASPPEATTNEKLFF
TGTGCCAGCCCACCAGAGGCAACAACTAATGAAAAACTGTTTTTT
>TRBJ2-7|TRBV18|.|.
CASSPPAFPYEQYF
TGTGCCAGCTCACCACCGGCCTTCCCGTACGAGCAGTACTTC
>TRBJ2-5|TRBV21-1|.|.
CASSLRRGPYGRETQYF
TGTGCCAGCAGCCTGCGTAGGGGACCCTACGGGAGAGAGACCCAGTACTTC
>TRBJ1-4|TRBV19|.|.
CASSAVFNEKLFF
TGTGCCAGTAGTGCGGTCTTCAATGAAAAACTGTTTTTT
>TRBJ2-7|TRBV6-1|.|TRBD2
CASGGTSGRAHEQYF
TGTGCCAGCGGGGGGACTAGCGGGAGGGCCCACGAGCAGTACTTC
>TRBJ1-5|TRBV18|.|TRBD1
CASSGIRGPNQPQHF
TGTGCCAGCTCAGGTATCAGGGGGCCCAATCAGCCCCAGCATTTT